This T cell receptor beta chain was identified in a study of cytomegalovirus exposure and HLA in healthy donors. The wider study: A previous analysis identified approximately 110 million unique TCR beta sequences derived from approximately 190 million T cells.

In the case of this clone: Its antigen is not known.

Both 60 Vbeta primers and 13 Jbeta primers went into the PCR. Generated by immunoSEQ multiplex PCR, the TCRdb table keeps only in-frame clones and is missing some. The sample lists more than 55,000 clones, 83% seen once, with about 1.6% in the top ten. General study points: Cytomegalovirus-associated status was assigned to 164 TCR beta chains.

Between the trimmed V and J ends, which lost 3 bases and 1 base, there was a span of 18 bases. There are 18 residues in the CDR3. Germline CDR1 and CDR2: LGHNA and YNFKEQ. The sequenced sample was PBMCs. The clonotype comes from a human donor in good health. The chain has TRBV4-2 and TRBJ2-2, with D perhaps TRBD1 (5 bases). CDR3 DNA: TGTGCCAGCAGCCATTCGAGACAGCACCAACGGAACACCGGGGAGCTGTTTTTT. Its translation: CASSHSRQHQRNTGELFF.